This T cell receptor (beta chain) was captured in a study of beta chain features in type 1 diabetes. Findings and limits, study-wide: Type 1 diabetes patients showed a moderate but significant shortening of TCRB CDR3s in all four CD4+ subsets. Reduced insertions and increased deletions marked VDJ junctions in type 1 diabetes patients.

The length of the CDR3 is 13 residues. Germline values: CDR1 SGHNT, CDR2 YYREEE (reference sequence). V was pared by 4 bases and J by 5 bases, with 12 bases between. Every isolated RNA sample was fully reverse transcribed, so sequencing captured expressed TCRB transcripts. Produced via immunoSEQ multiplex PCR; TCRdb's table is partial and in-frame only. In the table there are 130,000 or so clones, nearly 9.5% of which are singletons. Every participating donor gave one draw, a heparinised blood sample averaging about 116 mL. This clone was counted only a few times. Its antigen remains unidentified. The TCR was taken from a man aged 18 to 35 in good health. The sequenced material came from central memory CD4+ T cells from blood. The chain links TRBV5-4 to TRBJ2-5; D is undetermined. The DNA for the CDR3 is TGTGCCAGCAGCCCCACTAACGGGGAGACCCAGTACTTC. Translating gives CASSPTNGETQYF.